The 15 T cell receptor beta chains in this list originate from one sample, sequenced in a study of CD8+ T cells in alopecia areata. Pooled cells of cutaneous lymph node origin were sorted on CD4, CD8alpha, NKG2D, NKG2ACE and other markers. cDNA serving as the sequencing template came from extracted, reverse transcribed RNA. Assay: immunoSEQ multiplex PCR; the TCRdb copy retains only in-frame clones and omits some. The sample has about 270,000 clones, none seen only once. The material sequenced was CD4+ T cells sorted from a lymph node. The receptor source for this set is a C3H/HeJ mouse with alopecia areata. This strain has MHC haplotype H2-k.

Worth noting for this clone: Germline and genes: mouse. The CDR3 DNA, read in part, is TGTGCCAGCAGCTATGGGACAGGGAGGGAC. Protein sequence: CASSYGTGRD. In full, the CDR3 is CASSYGTGRDTQYF. J is TRBJ2-5 and V is TRBV4; 9 bases align to TRBD1. The CDR3 is cut off 4 residues early in the read; its end comes from the germline J gene. In germline, CDR1 is LGHDT, CDR2 YNNKQL (reference sequence). CDR3 size: 14 residues. The whole variable domain, remainder taken from reference TRBV4 and TRBJ2-5, is ETAVFQTPNYHVTQVGNEVSFNCKQTLGHDTMYWYKQDSKKLLKIMFSYNNKQLIVNETVPRRFSPQSSDKAHLNLRIKSVEPEDSAVYLCASSYGTGRDTQYFGPGTRLLVL.

In regard to this clone: Germline and genes: mouse. Read sequence stops 4 residues before the CDR3 end, and the germline J gene provides the missing end. The chain recombines TRBV4 with TRBJ2-1; 9 positions match TRBD2. J gave up 3 bases and V 5 bases, and 5 bases lay outside the gene matches. The germline CDR1 and CDR2 sequences are LGHDT and YNNKQL (reference sequence). There are 15 residues in the CDR3. Here the CDR3 reads CASSPWGGIYAEQFF. Incomplete CDR3 DNA: TGTGCCAGCAGCCCCTGGGGGGGGATCTATGCT.

Turning to this clone: Gene and germline names: mouse. The read terminates 4 residues ahead of where the CDR3 ends, so the germline J gene completes it. The gene calls are TRBV13-1 and TRBJ2-1; D is undetermined. Germline CDR1 is NSHNY and CDR2 is SYGAGN. V was clipped by 4 bases and J by 0 bases, with 5 bases between them. The CDR3 has 13 amino acids. CDR3 bases read: TGTGCCAGCAGTTTGGTTAACTATGCT. Its translation: CASSLVNYA. The entire CDR3 reads CASSLVNYAEQFF.

This clone was observed a handful of times. The genes and germline here are from mouse. From the germline J gene comes the end of the CDR3, since the read stops 4 residues before it. V usage is TRBV1 and J usage is TRBJ2-1; maybe TRBD1 (5 bases). CDR1 and CDR2 (germline): NSQYPW, LRSPGD (reference sequence). The CDR3 contains 16 residues. Trimming removed 0 bases from V and 0 bases from J, with 9 bases in between. CDR3 protein: CTCSAERQSNYAEQFF. CDR3 bases read: TGCACCTGCAGTGCAGAAAGACAGAGTAACTATGCT.

Turning to this clone: The gene names given are mouse names. The read falls 4 residues short of the CDR3 end, and the missing part is taken from the germline J gene. Other DNA sequences in this sample translate to the same CDR3. The V and J genes are TRBV13-1 and TRBJ1-2, with a possible D match to TRBD1 (5 bases). V was cut by 3 bases and J by 0 bases, with 9 bases left in between. This CDR3 contains 14 residues. CDR1 is NSHNY and CDR2 is SYGAGN in the germline V gene. CDR3 sequence reads: CASSGTPANSDYTF. The covered CDR3 bases are TGTGCCAGCAGTGGGACACCCGCAAACTCC.

Turning to this clone: The gene names here belong to mouse. The read stops 4 residues short of the end of the CDR3; the missing end is completed from the germline J gene. The rearrangement joins TRBV13-2 to TRBJ2-1; perhaps TRBD1 as D (6 bases). The CDR3 has 14 amino acids. From germline, CDR1 is NNHNN and CDR2 SYGAGS (reference sequence). The CDR3 DNA, read in part, is TGTGCCAGCGGTGATGCATACAGGGCTCCT. Protein product: CASGDAYRAP. The entire CDR3 protein reads CASGDAYRAPEQFF.

The table lists this clone with a few counts. These gene names are mouse names. The CDR3 end is not reached by the read, which stops 3 residues before it; the germline J gene fills it in. The chain links TRBV5 to TRBJ1-6; 8 nucleotides line up with TRBD1. TRBJ1-6 is flagged as an ORF with uncertain function. The germline gives CDR1 LGHNA, CDR2 YNLKQL (reference sequence). The CDR3 runs 12 residues. CDR3 sequence reads: CASSLIGQGLYF. The sequenced part of the CDR3 DNA is TGTGCCAGCAGCCTAATAGGACAGGGC.

On this clone: These gene names are mouse names. CDR3: CASSARDRVDSDYTF. CDR3 bases read: TGTGCCAGCAGCGCCCGGGACAGGGTGGACTCC. The chain joins TRBV13-3 to TRBJ1-2; 9 bases match TRBD1. From the germline J gene comes the end of the CDR3, since the read stops 4 residues before it. The J segment lost 3 bases and the V segment lost 5 bases, leaving 8 bases of the junction unmatched. The CDR3 totals 15 residues. Germline CDR1 is NNHDY and CDR2 is SYVADS.

Comment on this clone: Germline and genes here are mouse. The read falls 4 residues short of the CDR3 end, and the missing part is taken from the germline J gene. This rearrangement joins TRBV31 to TRBJ2-3; 13 nucleotides agree with TRBD2. This CDR3 is 16 amino acids long. Germline V gene sequence: CDR1 GKSSPN, CDR2 SITVG. Trimming cost V 3 bases and J 2 bases; bases outside gene matches: 5. Partial CDR3 DNA: TGTGCCTGGAGCCCGGGACTGGGGGGGGCTGCAGAA. As protein: CAWSPGLGGAAE. The CDR3 as a whole reads CAWSPGLGGAAETLYF.

This clone was counted a few times. Gene names and germline refer to mouse. The read terminates 4 residues ahead of where the CDR3 ends, so the germline J gene completes it. The sample holds other DNA sequences that translate to the same CDR3. The chain employs TRBV1 and TRBJ2-3, with TRBD2 matching 13 bases. This CDR3 region has 17 residues. V was pared by 3 bases and J by 1 base, with 4 bases of the junction left unmatched. Germline CDR1 and CDR2: NSQYPW and LRSPGD (reference sequence). Incomplete CDR3 DNA: TGCACCTGCAGTGCCGGACTGGGGGGGCGGGGTGCAGAA. Its translation: CTCSAGLGGRGAE. The whole CDR3 reads CTCSAGLGGRGAETLYF.

On this clone: Mouse gene names apply. The read ends 4 residues early relative to the CDR3; the germline J gene fills the gap. The rearrangement uses TRBV19 and TRBJ2-1; TRBD1 matches 9 bases. The CDR3 extends over 14 amino acids. CDR1 and CDR2 from the germline V gene are FNHDT and SITEND (reference sequence). The chain's CDR3 is CASSLTGGESEQFF. Incomplete CDR3 DNA: TGTGCCAGCAGCCTCACAGGGGGCGAGTCT.

Concerning this clone itself: Germline and genes here are mouse. The missing CDR3 end, 4 residues past where the read stops, is filled in from the germline J gene. V is TRBV19 and J is TRBJ2-3; 7 bases agree with TRBD1. The CDR3 is made up of 15 amino acids. With 4 bases clipped from V and 1 base from J, the junction kept 6 bases outside the gene matches. CDR1 is FNHDT and CDR2 is SITEND in the germline V gene (reference sequence). The CDR3 spells CASSLDREGAETLYF. The CDR3 DNA, read in part, is TGTGCCAGCAGTCTTGACAGGGAGGGTGCAGAA. Using reference TRBV19 and TRBJ2-3 for the parts outside the CDR3, the full variable domain is GGIITQTPKFLIGQEGQKLTLKCQQNFNHDTMYWYRQDSGKGLRLIYYSITENDLQKGDLSEGYDASREKKSSFSLTVTSAQKNEMAVFLCASSLDREGAETLYFGSGTRLTVL.

On this clone itself: These gene names are mouse names. Read sequence stops 4 residues before the CDR3 end, and the germline J gene provides the missing end. Other DNA sequences in the sample encode the same CDR3. The chain combines TRBV19 with TRBJ2-3; D possibly corresponds to TRBD1 (5 bases). This CDR3 has 13 amino acids. Germline V gives CDR1 FNHDT, CDR2 SITEND (reference sequence). V lost 4 bases and J lost 1, with 7 bases in between. CDR3 DNA, as far as it was read: TGTGCCAGCAGTCTGACAGGTGCAGAA. Translation gives CASSLTGAE. The complete CDR3 reads CASSLTGAETLYF.

To note about this clone: Germline and genes: mouse. The CDR3 goes on 4 residues after the read ends, and that part is filled in from the germline J gene. The chain couples TRBV13-1 to TRBJ2-2; perhaps TRBD1 as D (6 bases). The CDR3 loop spans 16 amino acids. Germline-derived CDR1 and CDR2 are NSHNY and SYGAGN. V was shortened by 0 bases and J by 4 bases, with 13 bases between the two germline ends. Partial CDR3 DNA: TGTGCCAGCAGTGATGCAGGGGTAGCGGGCACCGGG. Protein product: CASSDAGVAGTG. The whole CDR3 sequence reads CASSDAGVAGTGQLYF.

This clone turned up a few times. Germline and genes: mouse. With the read ending 4 residues before the CDR3 end, the germline J gene is used to fill in that end. The V gene is TRBV5, the J gene TRBJ1-2; TRBD1 matches 7 bases. Trimming removed 4 bases from V and 2 bases from J; junction bases left unmatched: 4. This CDR3 is built from 14 residues. Germline values: CDR1 LGHNA, CDR2 YNLKQL (reference sequence). CDR3 amino acids: CASSPGTDNSDYTF. The sequenced part of the CDR3 DNA is TGTGCCAGCAGCCCGGGGACAGATAACTCC.